The TCR beta chain described here comes from a study of T cell changes during pregnancy in multiple sclerosis. Germline V gene lookup returns CDR1 LNHDA and CDR2 SQIVND (reference sequence). The CDR3 is 16 residues long. The V and J ends lost 3 bases and 4 bases, in that order; junction bases with no gene match: 11. The table came from immunoSEQ multiplex PCR; TCRdb's copy has only in-frame clones and leaves some out. The repertoire includes 37,000 or so clones, 80% to 90% of them detected once, and roughly 0.48% sits in the top ten. The origin of this receptor is a female donor with multiple sclerosis, enrolled in a pregnancy study. This chain connects TRBV19 to TRBJ1-1, with TRBD1 matching 7 bases. The input for sequencing was CD4+ T cells from peripheral blood mononuclear cells, taken in the first trimester of pregnancy. The CDR3 DNA reads TGTGCCAGTAGTATTAAGGGTCGCAGGGACAGCACTGAAGCTTTCTTT. It is translated as CASSIKGRRDSTEAFF.